The 6 T cell receptor beta chains below come from one sample, sequenced in a study of blood T cell repertoires in COVID-19. Clones were sequenced by immunoSEQ multiplex PCR, and TCRdb holds only the in-frame ones, with some missing. Counted here are roughly 200,000 clones, over 80% occurring once; the ten biggest clones make up 6.5% to 7.5%. The sample taken for sequencing was peripheral blood. These receptors originate from a woman aged 40 to 50 with COVID-19, enrolled during active disease.

This chain uses TRBV5-1 with TRBJ2-7, with 10 bases that match TRBD1. The V gene end was trimmed by 0 bases and the J gene end by 4 bases; junction bases not matched to a gene: 4. CDR1 is SGHRS, CDR2 YFSETQ, per germline. The CDR3 length is 15 residues. In DNA form, the CDR3 reads TGCGCCAGCAGCTTGGAGACAGGGGGCGCGTACGAGCAGTACTTC. Its protein product is CASSLETGGAYEQYF.

This rearrangement joins TRBV27 to TRBJ1-2; possibly TRBD1 for D (5 bases). The CDR3 is made up of 14 amino acids. The V and J ends lost 5 bases and 6 bases respectively, with 16 bases between them. Per germline, CDR1 MNHEY and CDR2 SMNVEV (reference sequence). CDR3 amino acids: CASSGRVGQHGYTF. CDR3 nucleotides: TGTGCCAGCAGTGGTCGGGTTGGACAACATGGCTACACCTTC.

The chain recombines TRBV6-1 with TRBJ2-7; 7 bases fit TRBD1. Germline V gene sequence: CDR1 MNHNS, CDR2 SASEGT. The CDR3 has 16 residues. J was trimmed by 2 bases and V by 4 bases; bases with no gene match: 11. This chain's CDR3 is CASSGVNRGRTYEQYF. CDR3 DNA sequence: TGTGCCAGCAGTGGGGTGAACAGGGGAAGGACCTACGAGCAGTACTTC.

The chain joins TRBV29-1 to TRBJ1-2; TRBD1 is a possible D gene (6 bases). Trimming pared 6 bases from V and 3 bases from J, leaving 14 bases between. The germline gives CDR1 SQVTM, CDR2 ANQGSEA. The CDR3 runs 13 residues. The CDR3 DNA is TGCAGCGTGTACCACAGGGTCGACTATGGCTACACCTTC. This encodes CSVYHRVDYGYTF. The full variable domain, with the rest looked up from reference TRBV29-1 and TRBJ1-2, is SAVISQKPSRDICQRGTSLTIQCQVDSQVTMMFWYRQQPGQSLTLIATANQGSEATYESGFVIDKFPISRPNLTFSTLTVSNMSPEDSSIYLCSVYHRVDYGYTFGSGTRLTVV.

The chain joins TRBV14 to TRBJ2-1; no clear D gene. CDR1 is SGHDN and CDR2 is FVKESK in the germline V gene. The CDR3 consists of 16 residues. V gave up 6 bases and J gave up 0 bases, with 15 bases separating them. The CDR3 region is CASSHYGPSSYNEQFF. CDR3 nucleotides: TGTGCCAGCAGTCATTATGGCCCCAGCTCCTACAATGAGCAGTTCTTC.

This chain uses TRBV5-8 with TRBJ2-7; D is uncertain. Germline lookup yields CDR1 SGHTS and CDR2 YDEGEE. CDR3 length equals 14 residues. V lost 6 bases to trimming and J lost 2 bases, with 15 bases between them. The CDR3 here is CASTWLAGTYEQYF. In DNA form, the CDR3 reads TGTGCCAGCACCTGGTTGGCAGGTACCTACGAGCAGTACTTC.